This is a list of T cell receptor beta chains from one sample in a study of OX40 agonist ivuxolimab in advanced cancers. Sequencing was performed with immunoSEQ multiplex PCR; in TCRdb, only in-frame clones are kept and a portion is missing. Of some 22,000 clones listed, 77% are singletons. The starting material was CD4+ or CD8+ T cells sorted from blood, obtained in a trial of the OX40 agonist ivuxolimab. Receptor source: an adult with an advanced solid tumor such as melanoma, head and neck, liver or kidney cancer. Each CDR3 is given with its conserved first and last residue. A D gene is named only where the DNA matches it firmly. For some rows the clone size is stated as once, few or many, or as a class when expanded; others skip it.

D gene	clone size	CDR3 length	V gene	J gene	CDR3 protein	CDR3 DNA
TRBD2	once	15	TRBV7-9	TRBJ2-1	CASSLAGLATNEQFF	TGTGCCAGCAGCTTGGCCGGACTAGCGACCAATGAGCAGTTCTTC
.	once	13	TRBV6-1	TRBJ1-4	CASRGGFNEKLFF	TGTGCCAGCAGGGGAGGGTTTAATGAAAAACTGTTTTTT
TRBD2	.	15	TRBV10-1	TRBJ2-3	CASGWTSGITDTQYF	TGCGCCAGCGGATGGACTAGCGGGATCACAGATACGCAGTATTTT
.	.	14	TRBV5-6	TRBJ2-5	CASSSRRIRETQYF	TGTGCCAGCAGCTCCAGGCGTATAAGGGAGACCCAGTACTTC
.	.	10	TRBV20-1	TRBJ2-5	CSAGKETQYF	TGCAGTGCTGGAAAAGAGACCCAGTACTTC
.	few	16	TRBV5-1	TRBJ1-2	CASRLLEPGASYGYTF	TGCGCCAGCAGGCTATTGGAGCCAGGGGCCTCCTATGGCTACACCTTC
.	.	14	TRBV18	TRBJ2-2	CASSLNANTGELFF	TGTGCCAGCTCACTGAACGCGAACACCGGGGAGCTGTTTTTT
.	.	13	TRBV25-1	TRBJ1-2	CASSQAGPYGYTF	TGTGCCAGCTCGCAGGCGGGTCCCTATGGCTACACCTTC
.	.	14	TRBV28	TRBJ1-1	CASRPGQPNTEAFF	TGTGCCAGCAGACCGGGGCAGCCGAACACTGAAGCTTTCTTT
.	.	15	TRBV5-1	TRBJ2-3	CASSLDLASTDTQYF	TGCGCCAGCAGCTTGGATTTGGCTAGCACAGATACGCAGTATTTT
.	.	14	TRBV7-3	TRBJ2-5	CASSRGGVGETQYF	TGTGCCAGCAGCAGGGGGGGCGTCGGAGAGACTCAGTACTTC
.	.	14	TRBV19	TRBJ2-1	CASKSGSSYNEQFF	TGTGCCAGTAAAAGCGGTAGCTCCTACAATGAGCAGTTCTTC
.	.	16	TRBV19	TRBJ2-6	CASKFRRESGANVLTF	TGTGCCAGTAAGTTTCGTAGGGAGTCAGGGGCCAACGTCCTGACTTTC
TRBD1	.	14	TRBV18	TRBJ1-4	CASSPSQGEEKLFF	TGTGCCAGCTCACCAAGTCAGGGGGAGGAAAAACTGTTTTTT
.	.	13	TRBV11-2	TRBJ2-5	CASSPLVQETQYF	TGTGCCAGCAGCCCCTTGGTGCAAGAGACCCAGTACTTC
TRBD1	.	13	TRBV27	TRBJ1-2	CASSLTGGYGYTF	TGTGCCAGCAGTTTGACAGGGGGATATGGCTACACCTTC
TRBD1	.	17	TRBV28	TRBJ1-4	CASSLPLSRTGDEKLFF	TGTGCCAGCAGTTTGCCACTTTCCAGGACAGGGGACGAAAAACTGTTTTTT
.	.	15	TRBV30	TRBJ1-2	CAWSPKTLRSFGYTF	TGTGCCTGGAGTCCAAAGACACTCCGTTCTTTTGGCTACACCTTC
.	.	13	TRBV6-5	TRBJ2-3	CASSSMIGDTQYF	TGTGCCAGCAGTTCCATGATCGGGGATACGCAGTATTTT
.	.	15	TRBV28	TRBJ1-1	CASSPVTGGNTEAFF	TGTGCCAGCAGCCCAGTCACAGGCGGAAACACTGAAGCTTTCTTT